This is a list of T cell receptor beta chains from one sample in a study of Ad26.COV2.S vaccination and SARS-CoV-2 variants. Sequencing used immunoSEQ multiplex PCR; TCRdb keeps in-frame clones, though not all of them. The sample contains about 430,000 clones, roughly 90% of which appear only once. Sequencing was performed on peripheral blood, taken in a trial of Ad26.COV2.S vaccine versus placebo. The origin of the receptors is a person between 18 and 59 years old who received the Ad26.COV2.S COVID-19 vaccine or a placebo. CDR3s include the opening cysteine and the closing phenylalanine or tryptophan. The D gene is left open where the match is weak. Where a row states a size, it is once, few, many or the class of an expanded clone; other rows omit it.

j_call cdr3_length clone_size v_call d_call cdr3_nt cdr3_aa
TRBJ2-7 14 NA TRBV11-2 TRBD1 TGTGCCAGCAGCCGACAGGGGTCAACCTACGAGCAGTACTTC CASSRQGSTYEQYF
TRBJ2-7 14 NA TRBV3-1/TRBV3-2 NA TGTGCCAGCAGCCAAGGGGTAAGGGTCTACGAGCAGTACTTC CASSQGVRVYEQYF
TRBJ2-7 14 NA TRBV30 NA TGTGCCTGGAGTGTAATAGGGAGAGGCTACGAGCAGTACTTC CAWSVIGRGYEQYF
TRBJ1-6 13 NA TRBV19 NA TGTGCCAGTAGCACAACTCTCAATTCACCCCTCCACTTT CASSTTLNSPLHF
TRBJ2-1 13 NA TRBV4-3 NA TGCGCCAGCAGCCAATATCGGGACTATGAGCAGTTCTTC CASSQYRDYEQFF
TRBJ2-3 14 NA TRBV7-9 NA TGTGCCAGCAGCTTTGGGGACAGCACAGATACGCAGTATTTT CASSFGDSTDTQYF
TRBJ2-3 16 NA TRBV2 TRBD2 TGTGCCAGCAGTGGGGCGGGGGGGACTAGCACAGATACGCAGTATTTT CASSGAGGTSTDTQYF
TRBJ2-7 12 NA TRBV9 NA TGTGCCAGCAGCCCTGCTTGGGGTGAGCAGTACTTC CASSPAWGEQYF
TRBJ2-1 14 NA TRBV5-1 NA TGCGCCAGCAGCTTGGAACTCCCCTACAATGAGCAGTTCTTC CASSLELPYNEQFF
TRBJ2-1 15 NA TRBV6-5 TRBD2 TGTGCCAGCAGCCCCGGGGGGGACCCCTACAATGAGCAGTTCTTC CASSPGGDPYNEQFF
TRBJ1-2 15 once TRBV5-4 NA TGTGCCAGCAGCCTTCAACAGACTATCAACTATGGCTACACCTTC CASSLQQTINYGYTF
TRBJ1-5 14 NA TRBV5-4 NA TGTGCCAGCAGCCTAGCAGGCAACAATCAGCCCCAGCATTTT CASSLAGNNQPQHF
TRBJ2-1 12 NA TRBV27 NA TGTGCCAGCAGAGTGGACTACAATGAGCAGTTCTTC CASRVDYNEQFF
TRBJ2-7 14 NA TRBV9 TRBD2 TGTGCCAGCAGTCAAGCTAGCGGGAGCTACGAGCAGTACTTC CASSQASGSYEQYF
TRBJ2-7 13 NA TRBV19 NA TGTGCCAGTAGTTCCTCGGGGGCCTACGAGCAGTACTTC CASSSSGAYEQYF
TRBJ1-4 14 NA TRBV6-5 TRBD1 TGTGCCAGCAGCGGGTTGGACAGGGTTGGAAAACTGTTTTTT CASSGLDRVGKLFF
TRBJ2-2 13 NA TRBV6-5 TRBD2 TGTGCCACCCTAGCGGGATGGATCGGGGAGCTGTTTTTT CATLAGWIGELFF
TRBJ2-7 12 NA TRBV11-2 NA TGTGCCAGCAGGTTCAGGGCTCGGGAGCAGTACTTC CASRFRAREQYF
TRBJ2-7 12 NA TRBV11-2 NA TGTGCCAGCAGCTTAGAAACCCAAGAGCAGTACTTC CASSLETQEQYF
TRBJ1-4 12 NA TRBV7-9 NA TGTGCCAGCAGCTTGTTAGGCGAAAAACTGTTTTTT CASSLLGEKLFF
TRBJ2-3 16 NA TRBV28 TRBD1 TGTGCCAGCAGTTTAAGGGACAGGGGGCTAGCAGATACGCAGTATTTT CASSLRDRGLADTQYF
TRBJ2-2 16 NA TRBV18 NA TGTGCCAGCTCACCAATGGACATAGGGAACACCGGGGAGCTGTTTTTT CASSPMDIGNTGELFF
TRBJ2-1 13 NA TRBV4-3 NA TGCGCCAGCAGCCAACACTACGACAATGAGCAGTTCTTC CASSQHYDNEQFF
TRBJ2-1 19 NA TRBV4-3 TRBD2 TGCGCCAGCAGCCAAGATACCCTAGCGGATCCGAGCTCCTACAATGAGCAGTTCTTC CASSQDTLADPSSYNEQFF
TRBJ1-1 15 NA TRBV27 NA TGTGCCAGCAGTTTAACGGGAGCTTTGAACACTGAAGCTTTCTTT CASSLTGALNTEAFF
TRBJ1-4 14 NA TRBV7-9 TRBD1 TGTGCCAGCAGCCGGACAGGGCGGGAGGGGGAACTGTTTTTT CASSRTGREGELFF
TRBJ1-1 16 NA TRBV28 NA TGTGCCAGCAGTTTGGGGGGGGCGCCTCTGATGGCTGAAGCTTTCTTT CASSLGGAPLMAEAFF
TRBJ1-1 15 NA TRBV27 TRBD1 TGTGCCAGCAGTACCCGTCTAGGGGGCGTCACTGAAGCTTTCTTT CASSTRLGGVTEAFF
TRBJ2-3 17 NA TRBV5-5 TRBD1 TGTGCCAGCACTTCCGGGACAGGGGGCGTTAAGTCAGATACGCAGTATTTT CASTSGTGGVKSDTQYF
TRBJ1-5 17 NA TRBV19 TRBD1 TGTGCCAGTAGTGGGTCAGGGGGCAGGCGGCTCAATCAGCCCCAGCATTTT CASSGSGGRRLNQPQHF
TRBJ2-2 19 NA TRBV4-1 TRBD2 TGCGCCAGCAGCCAAGGAGGGGGTAGCGGGAGTCTGGGCACCGGGGAGCTGTTTTTT CASSQGGGSGSLGTGELFF
TRBJ2-5 14 NA TRBV7-2 NA TGTGCCAGCAGCCTCCTCGGGGGCCTGGAGACCCAGTACTTC CASSLLGGLETQYF
TRBJ1-3 15 NA TRBV18 NA TGTGCCAGCTCACCACCTCCGGGAGCTGGAAACACCATATATTTT CASSPPPGAGNTIYF
TRBJ2-1 17 NA TRBV11-3 TRBD2 TGTGCCAGCAGCTTAGGGTCGACTAGCGGGAGTCGGGATGAGCAGTTCTTC CASSLGSTSGSRDEQFF
TRBJ2-7 11 NA TRBV7-9 NA TGTGCCAGCAGCATGACTGCGGAGCAGTACTTC CASSMTAEQYF
TRBJ1-1 13 NA TRBV6-5 TRBD1 TGTGCCAGCAGACAGGGGGGAGCGGCTGAAGCTTTCTTT CASRQGGAAEAFF
TRBJ2-5 15 NA TRBV19 TRBD1 TGTGCCAGTAGTATAGGACAGGGGGCGGGAGAGACCCAGTACTTC CASSIGQGAGETQYF
TRBJ2-7 14 few TRBV5-1 TRBD1 TGCGCCAGCAGCCTCGACAGGGGAGGCTACGAGCAGTACTTC CASSLDRGGYEQYF
TRBJ2-7 18 NA TRBV7-2 TRBD2 TGTGCCAGCAGCTTAGGCACAGGCCCCGGGACTAGTCTAGTCGAGCAGTACTTC CASSLGTGPGTSLVEQYF
TRBJ2-1 13 NA TRBV13 NA TGTGCCAGCAGCTTCGAGCTACAAAATGAGCAGTTCTTC CASSFELQNEQFF
TRBJ2-2 16 NA TRBV7-3 NA TGTGCCAGCAGCTTAACCCCCCTAGCCTCGGCGGGGGAGCTGTTTTTT CASSLTPLASAGELFF
TRBJ2-7 12 NA TRBV2 NA TGTGCCAGCGTGGCGGCGCGCTACGAGCAGTACTTC CASVAARYEQYF
TRBJ2-2 11 NA TRBV20-1 NA TGCAGTGTTATAAAGACCGGGGAGCTGTTTTTT CSVIKTGELFF
TRBJ2-1 15 NA TRBV7-2 NA TGTGCCAGCAGATTCGATTTGTGGTCCTACAATGAGCAGTTCTTC CASRFDLWSYNEQFF
TRBJ1-1 15 NA TRBV2 TRBD1 TGTGCCAGCAGTGCCGGGACAGGGGTTGACACTGAAGCTTTCTTT CASSAGTGVDTEAFF
TRBJ2-7 15 NA TRBV19 NA TGTGCCAGTAGTATAGATTGGGCTCGGGGCGGCGAGCAGTACTTC CASSIDWARGGEQYF
TRBJ2-1 14 NA TRBV5-6 TRBD2 TGTGCCAGCAGCTTGACTAGCGGCTACAATGAGCAGTTCTTC CASSLTSGYNEQFF
TRBJ2-3 15 NA TRBV9 NA TGTGCCAGCAGCGTAGGGCGACTAAGCACAGATACGCAGTATTTT CASSVGRLSTDTQYF
TRBJ2-1 13 NA TRBV27 NA TGTGCCAGCACCCATGGTTCCTACAATGAGCAGTTCTTC CASTHGSYNEQFF
TRBJ2-5 11 NA TRBV29-1 NA TGCAGCGGGAGGGGGAGGGAGACCCAGTACTTC CSGRGRETQYF
TRBJ2-5 15 NA TRBV5-5 NA TGTGCCAGCAGCCTGGTGGGGGTGGGGAGGGAGACCCAGTACTTC CASSLVGVGRETQYF
TRBJ2-2 19 NA TRBV7-9 TRBD2 TGTGCCAGCAGCTTTGCGGTAGCGGGAGCCCCAAGGTCCACCGGGGAGCTGTTTTTT CASSFAVAGAPRSTGELFF
TRBJ1-5 14 once TRBV19 NA TGTGCCAGTGGAGACAGGATTCGTAATCAGCCCCAGCATTTT CASGDRIRNQPQHF
TRBJ2-7 14 NA TRBV7-9 TRBD2 TGTGCCAGCAGGAACCTAGCGGGAGAAGACGAGCAGTACTTC CASRNLAGEDEQYF
TRBJ2-1 13 once TRBV7-2 TRBD2 TGTGCCAGCAGCTTAGCGACGGGAGGGCCTCTGTTCTTC CASSLATGGPLFF
TRBJ2-3 14 NA TRBV7-2 TRBD1 TGTGCCAGCAGCTTAGAACAGGGGAAGCATACGCAGTATTTT CASSLEQGKHTQYF
TRBJ2-7 16 NA TRBV3-1/TRBV3-2 NA TGTGCCAGCAGCCAAGAACCGGGGCCAGGGCGGTACGAGCAGTACTTC CASSQEPGPGRYEQYF
TRBJ2-2 15 NA TRBV2 TRBD2 TGTGCCACCCTGGGGCTAGCGGGTAACACCGGGGAGCTGTTTTTT CATLGLAGNTGELFF
TRBJ2-5 15 NA TRBV18 NA TGTGCCAGCTCACCACCGGAAGAAGCTCAAGAGACCCAGTACTTC CASSPPEEAQETQYF
TRBJ2-1 16 once TRBV5-4 TRBD2 TGTGCCAGCAGCTTGCCTCTAGCGGGCTCCCGCAATGAGCAGTTCTTC CASSLPLAGSRNEQFF